These 5 T cell receptor beta chains originate from one sample sequenced in a study of blood T cell repertoires in COVID-19. Sequenced by immunoSEQ multiplex PCR; TCRdb stores in-frame clones only, minus some. The data contain 100,000 or so clones, 75% to 95% of them singletons. The sample taken for sequencing was peripheral blood. The receptors derive from a woman between 50 and 59 years old in a cohort sampled during active COVID-19.

The CDR3 reads CASSSDRVSRSYEQYF. The CDR3 DNA sequence: TGTGCCAGCAGCTCAGACAGGGTTTCGCGTTCCTACGAGCAGTACTTC. This chain uses TRBV7-9 with TRBJ2-7; TRBD1 aligns across 7 bases. The CDR3 runs to 16 residues. Germline V gene data show CDR1 as SEHNR and CDR2 as FQNEAQ (reference sequence). V dropped 4 bases and J dropped 1; count of bases not matched to a gene: 10.

This clone was observed once. This chain connects TRBV29-1 to TRBJ1-2; 12 positions agree with TRBD1. V was clipped by 6 bases and J by 2 bases; unmatched bases: 1. This CDR3 region has 13 residues. From germline, CDR1 is SQVTM and CDR2 ANQGSEA. This CDR3 is CSVGQGANYGYTF. For the CDR3, the DNA is TGCAGCGTGGGACAGGGGGCCAACTATGGCTACACCTTC.

The chain employs TRBV19 and TRBJ1-4; a possible D gene is TRBD1 (6 bases). Trimming took 6 bases from V and 8 from J, leaving 13 bases between them. The CDR3 runs to 13 residues. Germline-derived CDR1 and CDR2 are LNHDA and SQIVND (reference sequence). The CDR3 protein is CASRSRGGEKLFF. The CDR3 DNA reads TGTGCCAGTAGAAGCAGGGGCGGAGAAAAACTGTTTTTT.

J is TRBJ2-2 and V is TRBV18; possible D gene TRBD2, 5 bases. This CDR3 region has 15 residues. Trimming stripped 3 bases from V and 3 bases from J, with 11 bases between. Germline assignment: CDR1 KGHSH and CDR2 LQKENI. This CDR3 is CASSPSGGHTGELFF. CDR3 coding DNA: TGTGCCAGCTCACCGAGCGGCGGCCACACCGGGGAGCTGTTTTTT.

The CDR3 nucleotides read TGTGCTAGTGGTTTGGTATCATTAGCGGGAGACAATGAGCAGTTCTTC. Its translation is CASGLVSLAGDNEQFF. The chain carries TRBV12-5 and TRBJ2-1; 9 nucleotides agree with TRBD2. Germline loops: CDR1 LGHNT, CDR2 FRNRAP. The junction had 5 bases not matched to a gene; V was cut back by 0 bases and J by 5 bases. CDR3 size: 16 residues. The full variable domain, in which reference TRBV12-5 and TRBJ2-1 provide the parts outside the CDR3, is DARVTQTPRHKVTEMGQEVTMRCQPILGHNTVFWYRQTMMQGLELLAYFRNRAPLDDSGMPKDRFSAEMPDATLATLKIQPSEPRDSAVYFCASGLVSLAGDNEQFFGPGTRLTVL.